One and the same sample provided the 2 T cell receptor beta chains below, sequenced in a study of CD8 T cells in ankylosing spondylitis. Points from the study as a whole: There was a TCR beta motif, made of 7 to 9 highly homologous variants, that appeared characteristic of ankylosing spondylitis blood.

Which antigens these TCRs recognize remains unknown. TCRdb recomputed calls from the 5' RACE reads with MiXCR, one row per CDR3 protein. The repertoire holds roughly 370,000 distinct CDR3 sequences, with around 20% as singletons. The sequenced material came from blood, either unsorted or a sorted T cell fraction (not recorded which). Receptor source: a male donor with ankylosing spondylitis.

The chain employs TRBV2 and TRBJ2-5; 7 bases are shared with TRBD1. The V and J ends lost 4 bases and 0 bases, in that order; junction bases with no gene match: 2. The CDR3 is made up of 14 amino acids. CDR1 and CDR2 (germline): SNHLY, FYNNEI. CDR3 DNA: TGTGCCAGCAGTGTGGACAGGAACCAAGAGACCCAGTACTTC. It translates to CASSVDRNQETQYF.

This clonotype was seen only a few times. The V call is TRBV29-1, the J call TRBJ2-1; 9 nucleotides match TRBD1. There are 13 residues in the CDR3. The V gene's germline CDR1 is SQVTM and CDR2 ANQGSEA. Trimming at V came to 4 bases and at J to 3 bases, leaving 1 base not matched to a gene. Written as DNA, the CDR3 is TGCAGCGTTGGGGACAGGGTCTACAATGAGCAGTTCTTC. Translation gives CSVGDRVYNEQFF.